This T cell receptor beta chain was recorded in a study of blood T cell repertoires in COVID-19. Study as a whole: There were acute and convalescent COVID-19 samples, and they came from the United States, Italy and Spain. Sample material is recorded as cDNA or gDNA derived from T cells, B-cell-depleted T cells, or PBMCs.

With V trimmed by 6 bases and J by 12 bases, 12 bases remained unmatched. CDR1 is SGHDN, CDR2 FVKESK, per germline. The CDR3 covers 13 residues. Original methodology: How many nucleated cells were present was estimated from reference gene primer amplification. Only in-frame clones appear in the TCRdb table, and some are missing; sequencing was by immunoSEQ multiplex PCR. D and trimming were read from the DNA, whereas the V and J calls and clone size are those reported in that table. The repertoire holds approximately 280,000 clones, with 80% to 95% as singletons. During active infection, Seattle patients enrolled and were then monitored through disease.

The chain has TRBV14 and TRBJ2-7, with TRBD2 matching 9 bases. Sequencing was done on a sample of peripheral blood. The sequence came from a woman in her twenties or thirties with COVID-19, enrolled during active disease. CDR3 sequence reads: CASSFARTSEWYF. As DNA, the CDR3 is TGTGCCAGCAGTTTCGCGCGGACTAGCGAATGGTACTTC.